Ten or more counts support the clone carrying this TCR beta chain. Its matching antigen is unknown. The sequenced template was cDNA made from the entire isolated RNA. Roughly 3.5 million reads per sample were averaged for naive, central memory and regulatory samples. Repertoires were generated with immunoSEQ multiplex PCR, while TCRdb's copy carries only in-frame clones and drops some. The table lists about 320,000 clones, 14% of them singletons, with approximately 7% in the top ten. Trimming cost V 4 bases and J 0 bases; bases outside gene matches: 10. CDR1 and CDR2 (germline): SGHNT, YYREEE (reference sequence). This CDR3 is 17 amino acids long. Every donor provided one heparinised blood draw, which averaged approximately 100 mL. Purity exceeded 95% in all sorted populations. The data derive from a study of beta chain features in type 1 diabetes. General study findings and limits: Since sequencing was performed on cDNA, cells with high TCR expression could be over-represented.

The TCR comes from a man between 25 and 39 years old in good health. The sequenced sample consisted of central memory CD4+ T cells from blood. The chain employs TRBV5-4 and TRBJ2-1, with 7 bases lining up with TRBD1. CDR3 amino acids: CASSQGGGQSSYNEQFF. CDR3 DNA sequence: TGTGCCAGCAGCCAAGGGGGCGGGCAGAGCTCCTACAATGAGCAGTTCTTC. Full variable domain (rest looked up from reference TRBV5-4 and TRBJ2-1): ETGVTQSPTHLIKTRGQQVTLRCSSQSGHNTVSWYQQALGQGPQFIFQYYREEENGRGNFPPRFSGLQFPNYSSELNVNALELDDSALYLCASSQGGGQSSYNEQFFGPGTRLTVL.